This T cell receptor (beta chain) was profiled in a study of blood T cells in healthy people across ages. Study-level points and caveats: Long-lived donors carried more naive CD4+ cells and greater diversity than aged donors.

Then a second PCR, running roughly 7 to 11 cycles, was carried out with a sample-barcoded 5' primer and a J-beta primer mix. TCRdb re-called the 5' RACE reads through MiXCR, storing one row per CDR3 protein. The repertoire includes about 1.6 million distinct CDR3 sequences, roughly 32% of them detected once, and around 11% sits in the top ten. Trimming shortened V by 3 bases and J by 3 bases, and 15 bases separated the two germline ends. CDR1 is MDHEN, CDR2 SYDVKM, per germline. The CDR3 totals 15 residues. A remark on this clonotype: Its antigen is as yet unknown.

The receptor comes from a woman under 40 in good health. The material sequenced was blood. The rearrangement links TRBV28 to TRBJ2-7; D possibly uses TRBD1 or TRBD2 (5 bases each). The CDR3 spells CASSLASRGYYEQYF. The CDR3 DNA reads TGTGCCAGCAGTTTGGCATCGAGGGGATACTACGAGCAGTACTTC.